A selection of T cell receptor beta chains follows, all from one sample in a study of beta chain features in type 1 diabetes. The method was immunoSEQ multiplex PCR; TCRdb's version includes in-frame clones alone and lacks a portion of them. The sample records 350,000 to 450,000 clones, approximately 15% being singletons. Sequencing was carried out using naive CD4+ T cells from blood. These receptors originate from a woman aged 18-29 years in good health. The CDR3 runs from the conserved cysteine through the conserved F or W. Each record gives: V gene, clone size, D gene, J gene, CDR3 protein, CDR3 DNA. The D gene is left open where the match is weak. The size field is filled for only some rows; it gives once, few, many or a size class.

>TRBV5-1|NA|NA|TRBJ2-2
CASSLVGFGEAGELFF
TGCGCCAGCAGCTTGGTGGGGTTCGGGGAAGCCGGGGAGCTGTTTTTT
>TRBV12-5|few|NA|TRBJ2-1
CASGPGSGAYNEQFF
TGTGCTAGTGGTCCCGGTTCAGGGGCCTACAATGAGCAGTTCTTC
>TRBV5-6|NA|TRBD1|TRBJ1-2
CASSTQQGGLYGYTF
TGTGCCAGCAGCACGCAACAGGGGGGTCTCTATGGCTACACCTTC
>TRBV2|few|NA|TRBJ2-3
CASSERVGTDTQYF
TGTGCCAGCAGTGAACGAGTCGGCACAGATACGCAGTATTTT
>TRBV30|NA|NA|TRBJ1-3
CAWSVQAGGNTIYF
TGTGCCTGGAGTGTACAGGCAGGCGGAAACACCATATATTTT
>TRBV4-2|NA|TRBD2|TRBJ2-1
CASSQVAGDTPREQFF
TGTGCCAGCAGCCAAGTGGCGGGAGATACTCCACGAGAGCAGTTCTTC
>TRBV28|few|TRBD2|TRBJ2-7
CASRTGGRDEQYF
TGTGCCAGCAGGACGGGGGGTCGAGACGAGCAGTACTTC
>TRBV13|NA|TRBD2|TRBJ2-7
CASSPGRLAGEQYF
TGTGCCAGCAGCCCGGGTAGACTAGCGGGCGAGCAGTACTTC
>TRBV15|NA|TRBD1|TRBJ2-7
CATSNLDRGAYEQYF
TGTGCCACCAGCAACTTGGACAGGGGAGCCTACGAGCAGTACTTC
>TRBV9|NA|NA|TRBJ2-1
CASSVLSGANEQFF
TGTGCCAGCAGCGTGTTATCGGGAGCCAATGAGCAGTTCTTC
>TRBV4-3|NA|NA|TRBJ1-2
CASSKDSLDPYGYTF
TGCGCCAGCAGCAAGGACAGTCTGGACCCTTATGGCTACACCTTC
>TRBV28|once|TRBD1|TRBJ2-2
CASRRQGASGELFF
TGTGCCAGCAGGAGACAGGGGGCGAGCGGGGAGCTGTTTTTT
>TRBV18|few|TRBD1|TRBJ2-3
CASSPPGTGKADTQYF
TGTGCCAGCTCACCACCCGGGACAGGGAAAGCAGATACGCAGTATTTT
>TRBV2|few|TRBD1|TRBJ2-2
CASNIRGQEMNTGELFF
TGTGCCAGCAATATCCGGGGACAGGAGATGAACACCGGGGAGCTGTTTTTT
>TRBV10-3|few|TRBD2|TRBJ2-7
CAISASTGTSGSTYEQYF
TGTGCCATCAGTGCATCGACCGGGACTAGCGGGAGTACTTACGAGCAGTACTTC
>TRBV5-4|NA|NA|TRBJ2-7
CASSKDGLYYEQYF
TGTGCCAGCAGCAAGGACGGACTCTACTACGAGCAGTACTTC
>TRBV5-1|few|NA|TRBJ1-1
CASSSRQDTEAFF
TGCGCCAGCAGCTCTCGACAGGACACTGAAGCTTTCTTT
>TRBV19|NA|TRBD2|TRBJ2-2
CASRGGNVDSGELFF
TGTGCCAGTAGGGGGGGGAACGTGGATTCCGGGGAGCTGTTTTTT
>TRBV7-2|few|NA|TRBJ1-3
CASSLAPPRSGNTIYF
TGTGCCAGCAGCTTAGCGCCCCCGCGCTCTGGAAACACCATATATTTT
>TRBV7-3|few|TRBD2|TRBJ2-5
CASSLAGGGETQYF
TGTGCCAGCAGCTTAGCGGGAGGGGGAGAGACCCAGTACTTC
>TRBV30|few|NA|TRBJ1-1
CAWSGGLMNTEAFF
TGTGCCTGGAGTGGTGGCCTCATGAACACTGAAGCTTTCTTT
>TRBV7-9|few|TRBD1|TRBJ2-3
CASSWDRGTDTQYF
TGTGCCAGCAGCTGGGACAGGGGGACAGATACGCAGTATTTT
>TRBV30|NA|NA|TRBJ1-3
CAWSVISGSGNTIYF
TGTGCCTGGAGTGTTATCAGTGGCTCTGGAAACACCATATATTTT
>TRBV15|NA|TRBD2|TRBJ2-3
CATSSGRDDTQYF
TGTGCCACCTCTAGCGGGAGAGACGATACGCAGTATTTT
>TRBV4-2|few|NA|TRBJ1-5
CASSQYRVSNQPQHF
TGTGCCAGCAGCCAGTACAGGGTTTCGAATCAGCCCCAGCATTTT
>TRBV7-2|NA|TRBD1|TRBJ2-1
CASSLTGYEQFF
TGTGCCAGCAGCTTGACAGGGTATGAGCAGTTCTTC
>TRBV30|few|TRBD1|TRBJ2-5
CAWGDRGETQYF
TGTGCCTGGGGCGACAGGGGGGAGACCCAGTACTTC
>TRBV5-1|NA|TRBD2|TRBJ2-5
CASSILADQETQYF
TGCGCCAGCAGCATACTAGCGGACCAAGAGACCCAGTACTTC
>TRBV25-1|NA|NA|TRBJ1-2
CASSESTGLNYGYTF
TGTGCCAGCAGTGAATCCACAGGGCTAAACTATGGCTACACCTTC
>TRBV14|few|NA|TRBJ2-5
CASSQGPRGYQETQYF
TGTGCCAGCAGCCAAGGCCCACGCGGATACCAAGAGACCCAGTACTTC
>TRBV29-1|few|NA|TRBJ2-7
CSAQRTDSSYEQYF
TGCAGCGCCCAACGGACAGATAGCTCCTACGAGCAGTACTTC
>TRBV9|NA|TRBD1|TRBJ1-4
CASSEGQANEKLFF
TGTGCCAGCAGCGAGGGACAGGCCAATGAAAAACTGTTTTTT
>TRBV28|few|NA|TRBJ1-1
CATAYQTEAFF
TGTGCCACCGCGTATCAAACTGAAGCTTTCTTT
>TRBV5-1|NA|NA|TRBJ2-7
CASSPGLFYEQYF
TGCGCCAGCAGCCCCGGACTGTTCTACGAGCAGTACTTC
>TRBV29-1|few|TRBD1|TRBJ2-5
CSVVPGGETQYF
TGCAGCGTCGTACCAGGGGGAGAGACCCAGTACTTC
>TRBV5-1|NA|NA|TRBJ2-5
CASSLGQEGTQYF
TGCGCCAGCAGCCTTGGACAGGAGGGGACCCAGTACTTC
>TRBV4-2|few|NA|TRBJ2-1
CASREGDSYNEQFF
TGTGCCAGCAGGGAAGGGGATTCCTACAATGAGCAGTTCTTC
>TRBV28|few|NA|TRBJ2-6
CASSWGYSGANVLTF
TGTGCCAGCAGTTGGGGCTACTCTGGGGCCAACGTCCTGACTTTC
>TRBV15|NA|TRBD2|TRBJ2-5
CATSRDLLLAGSQETQYF
TGTGCCACCAGCAGAGATTTATTGCTAGCGGGGAGCCAAGAGACCCAGTACTTC
>TRBV6-6|few|TRBD2|TRBJ2-5
CASSYSAGDGTQYF
TGTGCCAGCAGTTACTCTGCGGGAGATGGGACCCAGTACTTC
>TRBV27|few|NA|TRBJ1-5
CASSLRLTGQPQHF
TGTGCCAGCAGTTTGAGGCTCACTGGTCAGCCCCAGCATTTT
>TRBV7-9|NA|TRBD1|TRBJ2-7
CASSSGGRQGAWEQYF
TGTGCCAGCAGCTCCGGGGGAAGGCAGGGGGCTTGGGAGCAGTACTTC
>TRBV18|NA|TRBD2|TRBJ2-5
CASSRSGTQETQYF
TGTGCCAGCTCACGAAGCGGGACCCAAGAGACCCAGTACTTC
>TRBV2|NA|NA|TRBJ2-7
CASMAGFPITYEQYF
TGTGCCAGCATGGCGGGGTTTCCCATAACCTACGAGCAGTACTTC
>TRBV7-9|few|NA|TRBJ2-3
CASSRLDSPTDTQYF
TGTGCCAGCAGCCGCCTGGACTCCCCCACAGATACGCAGTATTTT
>TRBV28|NA|TRBD1|TRBJ2-7
CASRQGAEYEQYF
TGTGCCAGCAGGCAGGGGGCTGAGTACGAGCAGTACTTC
>TRBV4-2|few|NA|TRBJ1-2
CASSQGGDRGGGYTF
TGTGCCAGCAGCCAAGGAGGAGACAGAGGGGGTGGCTACACCTTC
>TRBV2|few|NA|TRBJ2-5
CACGREKETQYF
TGTGCCTGTGGACGGGAGAAAGAGACCCAGTACTTC
>TRBV4-3|few|NA|TRBJ1-5
CASSQDMDSFNQPQHF
TGCGCCAGCAGCCAAGATATGGACAGCTTCAATCAGCCCCAGCATTTT